This TCR beta chain emerged from a study of shared clonotypes between healthy human individuals. Study information: A donor's plate count was three for CD4 naive and three for CD4 memory; CD8 naive had two and CD8 memory one. Findings and limits, study-wide: Only blood was sampled; tissue repertoires likely differ.

In regard to this clone: Its antigen is as yet unknown.

The test was conducted at deep level. Some clones are missing from TCRdb's copy, which holds only in-frame ones; the method was immunoSEQ multiplex PCR. The table lists around 610,000 clones, roughly 96% of them singletons. Positive CCR7 selection of CD45RO-negative cells yielded the naive CD8 cells, and terminally differentiated effector memory CD45RA+ cells were excluded. Each of the donors was a healthy adult who was HIV-negative and had not had a recent acute infection or vaccination. There are 17 residues in the CDR3. Germline values: CDR1 SGHRS, CDR2 YFSETQ. J lost 2 bases, V lost 4 bases, and 11 bases had no gene match.

This TCR was sampled from a woman in her 30s in good health. This chain uses TRBV5-1 with TRBJ2-7, with 11 bases identical to TRBD2. Sequencing was performed on naive CD8+ T cells sorted from blood. CDR3 in amino acids: CASSVSPGTSGPYEQYF. For the CDR3, the DNA is TGCGCCAGCAGCGTGTCCCCCGGGACTAGCGGTCCCTACGAGCAGTACTTC.